This TCR beta chain was retrieved from a study of blood T cells in healthy people across ages. Broader study findings: Whereas aged donors had fewer naive CD4+ cells, long-lived donors had more of them and higher diversity. Across samples, TCR beta diversity tracked strongly with naive T cell percentage.

Turning to this clonotype: Antigen unknown.

A sample-barcoded 5' primer and a J-beta primer mix were used in a second PCR of roughly 7 to 11 cycles. From the 5' RACE reads, TCRdb called clonotypes with MiXCR, one entry per CDR3 protein. The table records roughly 730,000 distinct CDR3 sequences, about 61% of them present only once. CDR1 is MDHEN, CDR2 SYDVKM, per germline. This CDR3 has 16 residues. The ends lost 6 bases at V and 1 base at J; junction bases unmatched: 6. Donation came from healthy Caucasian individuals in Russia who were aged about 6 to 100. The sequenced sample was blood. The rearrangement joins TRBV28 to TRBJ2-4, with 10 bases aligning to TRBD2. The source is a man aged 40-49 years in good health. CDR3 residues: CASRLAGIHAKNIQYF. The CDR3 coding sequence is TGTGCCAGCAGACTAGCGGGGATTCACGCCAAAAACATTCAGTACTTC.